This T cell receptor (beta chain) was sequenced in a study of CD8 T cells in Susac syndrome. Overall study context: Among sequenced Susac syndrome patients, over five had active disease and fewer than ten were in remission.

Random hexamers were used to reverse transcribe an amount of roughly 0.45 to 1 ug RNA. A multiplex approach, immunoSEQ multiplex PCR, amplified TCR beta CDR3 across 54 Vbeta and 13 Jbeta. Each CDR3 protein gets one entry after TCRdb re-called the immunoSEQ multiplex PCR reads with MiXCR. The table includes about 150,000 distinct CDR3 sequences, roughly 96% detected once. The CDR3 spans 15 residues. The patients with Susac syndrome satisfied recently defined diagnostic criteria for either definite or probable disease. Negative isolation was used for CD8+ and CD4+ T cells and FACS enrichment for TEMRA cells.

Sequencing used CD4+ T cells from PBMCs. The sequence derives from a human donor with Susac syndrome. V is TRBV21-1 and J is TRBJ2-5; TRBD2 is taken as the D call from the table, unchecked against the DNA. TRBV21-1 is a listed pseudogene. The chain's CDR3 is CASSPSERGDETQYF. The CDR3 bases are TGTGCCAGCAGCCCTAGCGAGAGGGGGGACGAGACCCAGTACTTC.